The 32 T cell receptor beta chains listed next were all sequenced from one sample in a study of T-cell memory formation after mild COVID-19. From the 5' RACE reads, TCRdb called clonotypes with MiXCR, one entry per CDR3 protein. The table includes around 300,000 distinct CDR3 sequences, roughly 13% detected once. The sequenced sample was PBMCs or a T cell subset sorted from them (not recorded which). The receptor source for this set is a man younger than 30 who had mild COVID-19 (a few samples of this study predate the infection). Cell type and time point are not known.

The chain links TRBV4-1 to TRBJ1-5, with no clear D. This CDR3 is 17 amino acids long. V was clipped by 5 bases and J by 2 bases, with 19 bases between them. Germline loops: CDR1 MGHRA, CDR2 YSYEKL. The CDR3 is CASSLRIVSVGNQPQHF. For the CDR3, the DNA is TGCGCCAGCAGCTTGCGAATAGTCTCCGTGGGCAATCAGCCCCAGCATTTT.

The chain carries TRBV7-2 and TRBJ1-3, with TRBD1 matching over 8 bases. The V gene's germline CDR1 is SGHTA and CDR2 FQGNSA. There are 16 residues in the CDR3. Trimming at V came to 6 bases and at J to 5 bases, leaving 12 bases not matched to a gene. CDR3 in DNA: TGTGCCAGCAGTCAAAATCAGGGGGCCCTAAGAAACACCATATATTTT. Translation: CASSQNQGALRNTIYF.

CDR3 sequence: CASSLPRPPTGELFF. As DNA, the CDR3 is TGCGCCAGCAGCTTGCCCAGGCCCCCGACCGGGGAGCTGTTTTTT. The chain uses TRBV5-1 and TRBJ2-2; D is uncertain. Trimming pared 1 base from V and 5 bases from J, leaving 12 bases between. This CDR3 is built from 15 residues. Looked up from germline, CDR1 is SGHRS and CDR2 is YFSETQ.

The table lists this clonotype with many counts. This chain connects TRBV9 to TRBJ2-3; TRBD2 matches 13 bases. The CDR3 loop spans 18 amino acids. The V gene end was trimmed by 2 bases and the J gene end by 1 base; junction bases not matched to a gene: 7. In germline, CDR1 is SGDLS, CDR2 YYNGEE. CDR3 in DNA: TGTGCCAGCAGCGTTTCGCCGGGACTAGCGGGGCGCACAGATACGCAGTATTTT. As protein: CASSVSPGLAGRTDTQYF.

This chain uses TRBV20-1 with TRBJ1-5; no clear D. V was pared by 3 bases and J by 8 bases, with 11 bases between. This CDR3 has 12 amino acids. Germline V gene data show CDR1 as DFQATT and CDR2 as SNEGSKA (reference sequence). Written as DNA, the CDR3 is TGCAGTGCTAGGCCGGGGAGCGAGCCCCAGCATTTT. Encoded protein: CSARPGSEPQHF.

This clonotype turned up a few times. DNA of the CDR3: TGTGCCAGCAGGCAGCAGGGTGTCCAAGAGACCCAGTACTTC. Protein product: CASRQQGVQETQYF. This sequence joins TRBV3-1 and TRBJ2-5; D might be TRBD1 (5 bases). From germline, CDR1 is LGHDT and CDR2 YNNKEL (reference sequence). V dropped 6 bases and J dropped 1 base, with 12 bases sitting between them. The CDR3 is 14 residues long.

This sequence joins TRBV20-1 and TRBJ2-7, with 10 bases that match TRBD2. Trimming at V came to 6 bases and at J to 6 bases, leaving 8 bases not matched to a gene. The CDR3 is 13 amino acids. Germline-derived CDR1 and CDR2 are DFQATT and SNEGSKA (reference sequence). The CDR3 DNA follows: TGCAGTGCCAGTGGACTAGCGGCCTCCGAGCAGTACTTC. Amino acids: CSASGLAASEQYF.

V is TRBV2 and J is TRBJ2-3, with TRBD2 matching 7 bases. Per the germline V gene, CDR1 is SNHLY and CDR2 is FYNNEI. The CDR3 loop spans 16 amino acids. V dropped 7 bases and J dropped 0; count of bases not matched to a gene: 10. The CDR3 loop is CASTGLSGFSTDTQYF. The CDR3 DNA is TGTGCCAGCACGGGCCTTAGCGGGTTCAGCACAGATACGCAGTATTTT.

This clonotype was seen a few times. This chain uses TRBV5-1 with TRBJ2-1; 12 bases fit TRBD2. Germline CDR1 SGHRS, CDR2 YFSETQ. The CDR3 contains 15 residues. V shed 4 bases and J 8 bases; nucleotides not matched to a gene: 7. CDR3 protein: CASSRGLAGRDEQFF. CDR3 coding DNA: TGCGCCAGCAGCCGAGGACTAGCGGGGAGGGATGAGCAGTTCTTC.

To note about this clonotype: At one end the junction does not follow the germline gene, possibly because of a read error. The rearrangement links TRBV20-1 to TRBJ2-3; 8 bases line up with TRBD1. CDR1 is DFQATT, CDR2 SNEGSKA, per germline (reference sequence). The length of the CDR3 is 13 residues. CDR3 sequence: CRATGGSTDTQYF. CDR3 in DNA: TGCAGGGCTACAGGGGGAAGCACAGATACGCAGTATTTT.

This clonotype was detected a few times. J is TRBJ1-2 and V is TRBV3-1; 7 bases line up with TRBD1. The CDR3 runs to 14 residues. Germline V gene lookup returns CDR1 LGHDT and CDR2 YNNKEL (reference sequence). V lost 3 bases, J lost 0 bases, and 1 base stayed unmatched. CDR3 amino acids: CASSHGQANYGYTF. The CDR3, as DNA: TGTGCCAGCAGCCACGGACAGGCTAACTATGGCTACACCTTC.

The rearrangement links TRBV3-1 to TRBJ2-3; unclear D gene. V was pared by 2 bases and J by 2 bases, with 8 bases between. CDR3 size: 14 residues. CDR1 and CDR2 from the germline V gene are LGHDT and YNNKEL (reference sequence). CDR3 nucleotides: TGTGCCAGCAGCCAACTAGTTCCCACAGATACGCAGTATTTT. It encodes CASSQLVPTDTQYF.

This clonotype was counted a few times. The chain has TRBV5-4 and TRBJ2-3; TRBD2 aligns across 13 bases. The CDR3 extends over 16 amino acids. Per germline, CDR1 SGHNT and CDR2 YYREEE (reference sequence). J was trimmed by 0 bases and V by 4 bases; bases with no gene match: 2. DNA of the CDR3: TGTGCCAGCAGCAGGGGACTAGCGGGGAGCACAGATACGCAGTATTTT. Residues: CASSRGLAGSTDTQYF.

V usage is TRBV30 and J usage is TRBJ2-1; 8 positions agree with TRBD1. Losses at the gene ends were 2 bases for V and 8 bases for J; bases not matched to a gene: 8. The CDR3 totals 14 residues. Germline CDR1 reads GTSNPN; CDR2 reads SVGIG (reference sequence). DNA of the CDR3: TGTGCCTGGAGTCCCTCGACAGGGGTCGATGAGCAGTTCTTC. Amino acids: CAWSPSTGVDEQFF.

The rearrangement links TRBV4-1 to TRBJ2-1, with 8 positions matching TRBD1. The germline gives CDR1 MGHRA, CDR2 YSYEKL. The CDR3 is 16 amino acids. J was trimmed by 7 bases and V by 1 base; bases with no gene match: 9. The DNA of the CDR3 is TGCGCCAGCAGCCAAGTCTGGAGACAGGGGAAAAATGAGCAGTTCTTC. Protein sequence: CASSQVWRQGKNEQFF.

This clonotype was seen more than once but under ten times. This chain joins TRBV7-9 and TRBJ1-1; perhaps TRBD1 as D (6 bases). Trimming pared 4 bases from V and 1 base from J, leaving 10 bases between. Germline loops: CDR1 SEHNR, CDR2 FQNEAQ (reference sequence). The CDR3 has 14 residues. The CDR3 region has the DNA TGTGCCAGCAGCTGGGGGGGCGGGAACACTGAAGCTTTCTTT. Translated, it gives CASSWGGGNTEAFF.

This clonotype turned up a few times. The chain links TRBV5-1 to TRBJ1-2; weak D call: TRBD1 (5 bases). V shed 0 bases and J shed 4 bases, with 10 bases lying between them. This CDR3 has 14 residues. Per germline, CDR1 SGHRS and CDR2 YFSETQ. The CDR3 sequence is CASSLADKSYGYTF. The CDR3 DNA reads as TGCGCCAGCAGCTTGGCGGACAAAAGCTATGGCTACACCTTC.

This clonotype was detected a few times. The chain joins TRBV20-1 to TRBJ2-3, with 9 bases fitting TRBD1. The CDR3 spans 14 residues. The J segment lost 5 bases and the V segment lost 3 bases, leaving 6 bases of the junction unmatched. CDR1 DFQATT and CDR2 SNEGSKA come from the germline V gene (reference sequence). CDR3 coding DNA: TGCAGTGCTAGTACAGGGGGCCGGGGAGATACGCAGTATTTT. Its translation: CSASTGGRGDTQYF.

This clonotype came up a few times. This chain uses TRBV7-9 with TRBJ2-1; possibly TRBD1 for D (6 bases). Deletions cut 5 bases from V and 8 bases from J, with 10 bases between. The germline gives CDR1 SEHNR, CDR2 FQNEAQ (reference sequence). The CDR3 extends over 12 amino acids. CDR3: CASSAAGDEQFF. For the CDR3, the DNA is TGTGCCAGCAGCGCCGCAGGGGATGAGCAGTTCTTC. The full variable domain, completed using reference TRBV7-9 and TRBJ2-1, is DTGVSQNPRHKITKRGQNVTFRCDPISEHNRLYWYRQTLGQGPEFLTYFQNEAQLEKSRLLSDRFSAERPKGSFSTLEIQRTEQGDSAMYLCASSAAGDEQFFGPGTRLTVL.

This rearrangement joins TRBV23-1 to TRBJ1-5, with TRBD1 matching over 10 bases. TRBV23-1 has ORF status, its function being uncertain. V trimming: 3 bases; J trimming: 5 bases; junction bases outside the gene matches: 4. This CDR3 is 15 amino acids long. The CDR3 reads CASSHMDRGDQPQHF. In DNA form, the CDR3 reads TGCGCCAGCAGTCACATGGACAGGGGGGATCAGCCCCAGCATTTT.

A few counts support this clonotype. The chain links TRBV7-2 to TRBJ1-1; D is ambiguous. V lost 3 bases to trimming and J lost 3 bases, with 8 bases between them. The CDR3 contains 13 residues. Germline assignment: CDR1 SGHTA and CDR2 FQGNSA. CDR3 bases: TGTGCCAGCAGCTTTCCACAGCACACTGAAGCTTTCTTT. Translation: CASSFPQHTEAFF. The full variable domain, with the rest looked up from reference TRBV7-2 and TRBJ1-1, is GAGVSQSPSNKVTEKGKDVELRCDPISGHTALYWYRQSLGQGLEFLIYFQGNSAPDKSGLPSDRFSAERTGGSVSTLTIQRTQQEDSAVYLCASSFPQHTEAFFGQGTRLTVV.

The chain joins TRBV27 to TRBJ2-1; D might be TRBD2 (6 bases). Germline-derived CDR1 and CDR2 are MNHEY and SMNVEV (reference sequence). The V end was cut by 3 bases, the J end by 6 bases, with 9 bases between. The CDR3 is made up of 13 amino acids. The CDR3 nucleotides read TGTGCCAGCAGTTTCGCGGGGATCAATGAGCAGTTCTTC. Its translation: CASSFAGINEQFF.

This clonotype was recorded a few times. This rearrangement joins TRBV5-1 to TRBJ1-5, with D uncertain. Germline V CDR1 and CDR2: SGHRS, YFSETQ. V was trimmed by 3 bases and J by 5 bases, leaving 9 bases between them. This CDR3 has 13 residues. The CDR3 DNA follows: TGCGCCAGCAGCTCCGACCCTGATCAGCCCCAGCATTTT. It codes for CASSSDPDQPQHF. Looking up the rest from reference TRBV5-1 and TRBJ1-5 gives the full variable domain: KAGVTQTPRYLIKTRGQQVTLSCSPISGHRSVSWYQQTPGQGLQFLFEYFSETQRNKGNFPGRFSGRQFSNSRSEMNVSTLELGDSALYLCASSSDPDQPQHFGDGTRLSIL.

The chain uses TRBV5-4 and TRBJ2-5; D gene ambiguous. The germline V gene has CDR1 SGHNT and CDR2 YYREEE (reference sequence). There are 11 residues in the CDR3. V was cut by 4 bases and J by 6 bases, with 7 bases left in between. The DNA for the CDR3 is TGTGCCAGCAGCGCGTACCAGACCCAGTACTTC. Encoded protein: CASSAYQTQYF. Complete variable domain (other parts from reference TRBV5-4 and TRBJ2-5): ETGVTQSPTHLIKTRGQQVTLRCSSQSGHNTVSWYQQALGQGPQFIFQYYREEENGRGNFPPRFSGLQFPNYSSELNVNALELDDSALYLCASSAYQTQYFGPGTRLLVL.

The chain employs TRBV5-5 and TRBJ2-1; 7 bases match TRBD1. J gave up 5 bases and V 4 bases, and 9 bases lay outside the gene matches. Germline V gene lookup returns CDR1 SGHKS and CDR2 YYEKEE (reference sequence). The CDR3 has 15 amino acids. The CDR3 loop reads CASSDRQGQHNEQFF. The CDR3 bases are TGTGCCAGCAGCGACCGACAGGGTCAACACAATGAGCAGTTCTTC. The variable domain in full, with the rest retrieved from reference TRBV5-5 and TRBJ2-1, is DAGVTQSPTHLIKTRGQQVTLRCSPISGHKSVSWYQQVLGQGPQFIFQYYEKEERGRGNFPDRFSARQFPNYSSELNVNALLLGDSALYLCASSDRQGQHNEQFFGPGTRLTVL.

Many counts were recorded for this clonotype. V and J are TRBV7-8 and TRBJ1-2; 7 bases map to TRBD1. The CDR3 loop spans 11 amino acids. Per the germline V gene, CDR1 is SGHVS and CDR2 is FQNEAQ. Trimming cost V 5 bases and J 10 bases; bases outside gene matches: 4. The CDR3 DNA reads TGTGCCAGCAGCGGGACAGCGGCCTACACCTTC. It specifies CASSGTAAYTF. Looking up the rest from reference TRBV7-8 and TRBJ1-2 gives the full variable domain: GAGVSQSPRYKVAKRGQDVALRCDPISGHVSLFWYQQALGQGPEFLTYFQNEAQLDKSGLPSDRFFAERPEGSVSTLKIQRTQQEDSAVYLCASSGTAAYTFGSGTRLTVV.

The chain uses TRBV10-2 and TRBJ2-5; possibly TRBD1 for D (6 bases). V was trimmed by 5 bases and J by 2 bases, leaving 9 bases between them. CDR1 WSHSY and CDR2 SAAADI come from the germline V gene. The CDR3 totals 13 residues. The CDR3 nucleotides are TGCGCCAGCAGTACCGACAGGCAAGAGACCCAGTACTTC. This encodes CASSTDRQETQYF.

A few counts support this clonotype. J is TRBJ1-6 and V is TRBV4-1; D might be TRBD1 (5 bases). Germline V gene data show CDR1 as MGHRA and CDR2 as YSYEKL. With 0 bases removed from V and 5 bases from J, the gap between germline ends came to 26 bases. The CDR3 loop spans 21 amino acids. The CDR3 is CASSQEPHGAYIEINNSPLHF. The CDR3 nucleotides read TGCGCCAGCAGCCAAGAGCCCCATGGGGCATATATCGAGATCAATAATTCACCCCTCCACTTT.

This clonotype was seen a handful of times. The chain joins TRBV7-2 to TRBJ2-4, with 7 bases that match TRBD1. The CDR3 sequence is 13 residues long. The junction had 6 bases not matched to a gene; V was cut back by 1 base and J by 12 bases. Germline CDR1 and CDR2: SGHTA and FQGNSA. The DNA for the CDR3 is TGTGCCAGCAGCTTAGTGGACAGGAATAGTCAGTACTTC. Its translation: CASSLVDRNSQYF. Full variable domain (outside the CDR3, taken from reference TRBV7-2 and TRBJ2-4): GAGVSQSPSNKVTEKGKDVELRCDPISGHTALYWYRQSLGQGLEFLIYFQGNSAPDKSGLPSDRFSAERTGGSVSTLTIQRTQQEDSAVYLCASSLVDRNSQYFGAGTRLSVL.

This clonotype was counted between two and nine times. The chain joins TRBV12-3 or TRBV12-4 to TRBJ1-2; unclear D gene. V lost 5 bases to trimming and J lost 3 bases, with 10 bases between them. The CDR3 runs to 13 residues. The CDR3 protein is CASSEDGYYGYTF. The DNA for the CDR3 is TGTGCCAGCAGTGAGGACGGCTACTATGGCTACACCTTC.

The chain combines TRBV20-1 with TRBJ1-1; D is ambiguous. Germline values: CDR1 DFQATT, CDR2 SNEGSKA (reference sequence). V lost 3 bases, J lost 1 base, and 9 bases lay in between. The CDR3 runs to 13 residues. The CDR3 DNA sequence: TGCAGTGCTAGGAGAGGTGGGAACACTGAAGCTTTCTTT. Encoded protein: CSARRGGNTEAFF.

This clonotype was counted between two and nine times. The J gene is TRBJ2-2, the V gene TRBV11-2, with 11 positions matching TRBD2. The germline CDR1 and CDR2 sequences are SGHAT and FQNNGV. There are 18 residues in the CDR3. The V segment lost 6 bases and the J segment 6 bases; nucleotides outside the gene matches: 15. This CDR3 reads CASRGPSSGGSGSGELFF. In DNA form, the CDR3 reads TGTGCCAGCAGAGGACCGTCTAGCGGGGGGTCGGGTTCCGGGGAGCTGTTTTTT.